These 30 T cell receptor beta chains originate from one sample sequenced in a study of blood T cell repertoires in COVID-19. Sequenced by immunoSEQ multiplex PCR; TCRdb stores in-frame clones only, minus some. The sample has around 60,000 clones, over 70% seen once. Sequenced material: peripheral blood. These TCRs come from a human donor in a cohort sampled during active COVID-19.

The chain has TRBV21-1 and TRBJ2-1; the table assigns TRBD1, which was not confirmed against the DNA. TRBV21-1 is a pseudogene locus. The CDR3 runs to 15 residues. The CDR3 DNA reads TGTGCCAGCAGCCTATCATCAGGCTCCTACAATGAGCAGTTCTTC. Its translation: CASSLSSGSYNEQFF.

This chain uses TRBV6-5 with TRBJ1-4; 7 nucleotides agree with TRBD1. In germline, CDR1 is MNHEY, CDR2 SVGAGI. The trim removed 8 bases at V and 8 bases at J, leaving 8 bases unmatched. The CDR3 totals 13 residues. In nucleotides, the CDR3 is TGTGCCAGCTCCAGACAGGGTGGCGAAAAACTGTTTTTT. It encodes CASSRQGGEKLFF.

The V and J genes are TRBV28 and TRBJ2-3, with 11 bases aligning to TRBD2. The CDR3 is made up of 17 amino acids. The V gene end was trimmed by 7 bases and the J gene end by 0 bases; junction bases not matched to a gene: 9. Germline V gene data show CDR1 as MDHEN and CDR2 as SYDVKM. The DNA of the CDR3 is TGTGCCAGCACTATGACTAGCGGGATCACTAGCACAGATACGCAGTATTTT. Its protein is CASTMTSGITSTDTQYF.

V is TRBV7-8 and J is TRBJ2-1; a possible D gene is TRBD2 (6 bases). V gave up 0 bases and J gave up 10 bases, with 16 bases separating them. Germline CDR1 is SGHVS and CDR2 is FQNEAQ. CDR3 length: 15 amino acids. The CDR3 DNA sequence: TGTGCCAGCAGCTTAGCGCGGGAACTAGCTGGGGAGCAGTTCTTC. Encoded protein: CASSLARELAGEQFF. Drawing the rest from reference TRBV7-8 and TRBJ2-1, the complete variable domain is GAGVSQSPRYKVAKRGQDVALRCDPISGHVSLFWYQQALGQGPEFLTYFQNEAQLDKSGLPSDRFFAERPEGSVSTLKIQRTQQEDSAVYLCASSLARELAGEQFFGPGTRLTVL.

The chain combines TRBV10-1 with TRBJ1-5, with a possible D match to TRBD1 (5 bases). This CDR3 is 14 amino acids long. Trimming cost V 0 bases and J 7 bases, with 10 bases left between them. Germline lookup yields CDR1 WNHNN and CDR2 SYGVQD (reference sequence). CDR3 nucleotides: TGCGCCAGCAGTGAGTCAGGGCAGGGCCAGCCCCAGCATTTT. Amino acids: CASSESGQGQPQHF.

Only a few counts were recorded for this clone. The genes are TRBV2 and TRBJ1-5; 8 bases fit TRBD1. The CDR3 has 15 amino acids. Germline CDR1 reads SNHLY; CDR2 reads FYNNEI. With V trimmed by 6 bases and J by 4 bases, 8 bases remained unmatched. Written as DNA, the CDR3 is TGTGCCAGCAGCCTCGGGACAGGCAGAAATCAGCCCCAGCATTTT. This sequence encodes CASSLGTGRNQPQHF.

The V call is TRBV27, the J call TRBJ1-5; TRBD1 matches 7 bases. The J segment lost 4 bases and the V segment lost 6 bases, leaving 3 bases of the junction unmatched. CDR3 length equals 13 residues. Germline V gene data show CDR1 as MNHEY and CDR2 as SMNVEV (reference sequence). CDR3 coding DNA: TGTGCCAGCAGCCCGGGACAGAATCAGCCCCAGCATTTT. The encoded protein is CASSPGQNQPQHF.

In its sample, this clone was seen once. This rearrangement joins TRBV2 to TRBJ2-7; TRBD1 aligns across 8 bases. CDR3 size: 16 residues. Per the germline V gene, CDR1 is SNHLY and CDR2 is FYNNEI. V was pared by 1 base and J by 5 bases, with 10 bases of the junction left unmatched. The CDR3 region is CASSEGWTGSFDEQYF. In DNA form, the CDR3 reads TGTGCCAGCAGTGAAGGGTGGACAGGGAGTTTTGACGAGCAGTACTTC.

The chain carries TRBV9 and TRBJ2-3, with no clear D. Trimming stripped 0 bases from V and 0 bases from J, with 8 bases between. This CDR3 spans 15 amino acids. The germline CDR1 and CDR2 sequences are SGDLS and YYNGEE. The CDR3 region has the DNA TGTGCCAGCAGCGTAGACCCGACTAGCACAGATACGCAGTATTTT. Translating gives CASSVDPTSTDTQYF.

As concerns this clone: In the same sample, other DNA sequences code for this CDR3. This chain links TRBV27 with TRBJ1-2; 7 bases fit TRBD1. CDR3 length equals 14 residues. Germline CDR1 and CDR2: MNHEY and SMNVEV (reference sequence). V dropped 6 bases and J dropped 4; count of bases not matched to a gene: 8. The CDR3 DNA reads TGTGCCAGCAGCCCTTCGACAGGGATCTATGGCTACACCTTC. Protein product: CASSPSTGIYGYTF.

The chain combines TRBV5-4 with TRBJ1-6; TRBD1 agrees at 7 bases. The CDR3 contains 13 residues. Trimming removed 4 bases from V and 10 bases from J; junction bases left unmatched: 5. Per germline, CDR1 SGHNT and CDR2 YYREEE (reference sequence). The CDR3 loop reads CASSTTGASPLHF. The DNA for the CDR3 is TGTGCCAGCAGCACCACAGGGGCCTCACCCCTCCACTTT.

This clone has just one count. V usage is TRBV5-6 and J usage is TRBJ2-7, with no clear D. This CDR3 has 14 amino acids. V was shortened by 0 bases and J by 0 bases, with 7 bases between the two germline ends. CDR1 and CDR2 (germline): SGHDT, YYEEEE. The DNA for the CDR3 is TGTGCCAGCAGCTTGGGTTATAGCTCCTACGAGCAGTACTTC. It translates to CASSLGYSSYEQYF.

The V gene is TRBV3-1 (or the pseudogene TRBV3-2), the J gene TRBJ1-2, with 7 bases identical to TRBD1. Germline V gene data show CDR1 as LGHDT and CDR2 as YNNKEL (reference sequence). V shed 4 bases and J 8 bases; nucleotides not matched to a gene: 10. The CDR3 is 14 residues long. CDR3 amino acids: CASSPGQWSGGYTF. The CDR3 DNA reads as TGTGCCAGCAGCCCGGGACAGTGGTCCGGAGGCTACACCTTC.

This chain links TRBV27 with TRBJ2-7; 10 bases are shared with TRBD2. Germline V gene sequence: CDR1 MNHEY, CDR2 SMNVEV (reference sequence). V dropped 6 bases and J dropped 9; count of bases not matched to a gene: 8. The CDR3 contains 13 residues. CDR3 residues: CASRSAGGPLQYF. For the CDR3, the DNA is TGTGCCAGCAGGTCAGCGGGAGGGCCGTTGCAGTACTTC.

The CDR3 DNA follows: TGTGCCAGCACCCGCGTCAGCGGGGGTGCTGCGGAGAACACTGAAGCTTTCTTT. Translating gives CASTRVSGGAAENTEAFF. This chain connects TRBV6-4 to TRBJ1-1; perhaps TRBD1 as D (5 bases). Germline V CDR1 and CDR2: MRHNA, SNTAGT. This CDR3 is built from 18 residues. The V end was cut by 7 bases, the J end by 1 base, with 25 bases between.

J is TRBJ1-4 and V is TRBV9, with TRBD1 matching over 7 bases. CDR3 length equals 16 residues. The V gene end was trimmed by 3 bases and the J gene end by 4 bases; junction bases not matched to a gene: 9. CDR1 is SGDLS and CDR2 is YYNGEE in the germline V gene. CDR3 region: CASSGPHRGSNEKLFF. The CDR3 bases are TGTGCCAGCAGCGGACCACACAGGGGAAGTAATGAAAAACTGTTTTTT. Variable domain in full (rest from reference TRBV9 and TRBJ1-4): DSGVTQTPKHLITATGQRVTLRCSPRSGDLSVYWYQQSLDQGLQFLIQYYNGEERAKGNILERFSAQQFPDLHSELNLSSLELGDSALYFCASSGPHRGSNEKLFFGSGTQLSVL.

In regard to this clone: At one of its ends the junction is not consistent with the germline gene, which may arise from a read error. As DNA, the CDR3 is TGTGCTAGCAGCTTCGACAGGTCTTACGAGCAGTACTTC. Its protein is CASSFDRSYEQYF. This chain uses TRBV7-7 with TRBJ2-7, with D perhaps matching TRBD1 (6 bases). The V gene's germline CDR1 is SSHAT and CDR2 FNYEAQ (reference sequence). The CDR3 extends over 13 amino acids.

V is TRBV14 and J is TRBJ2-1; D unresolved. Germline V gene sequence: CDR1 SGHDN, CDR2 FVKESK. This CDR3 region has 11 residues. V lost 1 base and J lost 8, with 3 bases in between. In DNA, the CDR3 is TGTGCCAGCAGCCAAGCATATGAGCAGTTCTTC. Amino acid sequence: CASSQAYEQFF.

V and J are TRBV5-1 and TRBJ2-3, with TRBD2 identical over 12 bases. Germline V lookup: CDR1 SGHRS, CDR2 YFSETQ. The V segment lost 1 base and the J segment 0 bases; nucleotides outside the gene matches: 3. This CDR3 has 17 amino acids. This CDR3 is CASSLTSGGPSTDTQYF. CDR3 bases: TGCGCCAGCAGCTTGACTAGCGGGGGGCCGAGCACAGATACGCAGTATTTT.

The rearrangement uses TRBV2 and TRBJ2-1; D uncertain. CDR3 length: 13 residues. V was pared by 4 bases and J by 8 bases, with 12 bases between. The germline V gene encodes CDR1 SNHLY and CDR2 FYNNEI. The DNA of the CDR3 is TGTGCCAGCAGTGTAGAGACTTTGGATGAGCAGTTCTTC. It is translated as CASSVETLDEQFF.

The chain couples TRBV4-1 to TRBJ2-7; 8 bases fit TRBD2. V shed 0 bases, J shed 3 bases, and the junction held 13 bases outside the gene matches. This CDR3 has 18 residues. Germline CDR1 reads MGHRA; CDR2 reads YSYEKL. CDR3 DNA: TGCGCCAGCAGCCAAGATCCCTTTGCGACTAGCGCATACTACGAGCAGTACTTC. It yields the protein CASSQDPFATSAYYEQYF.

The V and J genes are TRBV28 and TRBJ1-4, with 11 bases aligning to TRBD1. CDR3 length: 15 residues. The V gene end was trimmed by 7 bases and the J gene end by 3 bases; junction bases not matched to a gene: 4. Germline V gene data show CDR1 as MDHEN and CDR2 as SYDVKM. The CDR3 nucleotides read TGTGCCAGCACCGGGACAGGGGGTGCTAATGAAAAACTGTTTTTT. It is translated as CASTGTGGANEKLFF.

A remark on this clone: A junction end diverges from the germline sequence, so it may reflect a read error. The rearrangement links TRBV19 to TRBJ1-1; 7 positions match TRBD1. Germline V lookup: CDR1 LNHDA, CDR2 SQIVND (reference sequence). The CDR3 contains 14 residues. CDR3 DNA: TGTGCCAGTAGCATAGAGGACAGGCTCACTGAAGCTTTCTTT. This encodes CASSIEDRLTEAFF.

The chain has TRBV4-2 and TRBJ2-1; 8 positions match TRBD1. The J segment lost 5 bases and the V segment lost 1 base, leaving 10 bases of the junction unmatched. This CDR3 is built from 17 residues. Germline assignment: CDR1 LGHNA and CDR2 YNFKEQ. In DNA form, the CDR3 reads TGTGCCAGCAGCCAAGTTGTGGGACAGGTTAGTCACAATGAGCAGTTCTTC. As protein: CASSQVVGQVSHNEQFF.

This rearrangement joins TRBV19 to TRBJ2-2; TRBD2 agrees at 9 bases. V shed 3 bases and J 6 bases; nucleotides not matched to a gene: 8. The length of the CDR3 is 16 residues. Germline CDR1 and CDR2: LNHDA and SQIVND (reference sequence). This chain's CDR3 is CASSMGGGRAPGELFF. The CDR3, as DNA: TGTGCCAGTAGTATGGGGGGCGGGAGGGCCCCCGGGGAGCTGTTTTTT.

This chain connects TRBV18 to TRBJ1-3; maybe TRBD1 (5 bases). This CDR3 is built from 16 residues. The V and J ends lost 0 bases and 3 bases respectively, with 12 bases between them. Germline V CDR1 and CDR2: KGHSH, LQKENI. In DNA form, the CDR3 reads TGTGCCAGCTCACCACCGGCAGGGAACTTTGGAAACACCATATATTTT. Its protein product is CASSPPAGNFGNTIYF. Filled out from reference TRBV18 and TRBJ1-3, the complete variable domain reads NAGVMQNPRHLVRRRGQEARLRCSPMKGHSHVYWYRQLPEEGLKFMVYLQKENIIDESGMPKERFSAEFPKEGPSILRIQQVVRGDSAAYFCASSPPAGNFGNTIYFGEGSWLTVV.

The chain recombines TRBV6-6 with TRBJ2-1, with 10 bases that match TRBD1. The CDR3 is 16 residues long. Germline loops: CDR1 MNHNY, CDR2 SVGAGI (reference sequence). V dropped 2 bases and J dropped 6; count of bases not matched to a gene: 7. CDR3 protein: CASSYVRDRGTNEQFF. The CDR3 DNA sequence: TGTGCCAGCAGTTACGTCCGGGACAGGGGCACCAATGAGCAGTTCTTC.

The chain recombines TRBV24-1 with TRBJ2-2; D possibly corresponds to TRBD1 (5 bases). This CDR3 is built from 14 residues. Germline V CDR1 and CDR2: KGHDR, SFDVKD. V was shortened by 4 bases and J by 3 bases, with 8 bases between the two germline ends. The CDR3 reads CATSDQGHTGELFF. For the CDR3, the DNA is TGTGCCACCAGTGACCAGGGTCACACCGGGGAGCTGTTTTTT.

In this sample, this clone turned up many times. This chain links TRBV7-2 with TRBJ2-1; possibly TRBD2 for D (5 bases). The CDR3 sequence is 13 residues long. The germline CDR1 and CDR2 sequences are SGHTA and FQGNSA. V was trimmed by 2 bases and J by 5 bases, leaving 7 bases between them. Here the CDR3 reads CASSLKRNNEQFF. CDR3 nucleotides: TGTGCCAGCAGCTTAAAGCGGAACAATGAGCAGTTCTTC. The variable domain in full, with the rest retrieved from reference TRBV7-2 and TRBJ2-1, is GAGVSQSPSNKVTEKGKDVELRCDPISGHTALYWYRQSLGQGLEFLIYFQGNSAPDKSGLPSDRFSAERTGGSVSTLTIQRTQQEDSAVYLCASSLKRNNEQFFGPGTRLTVL.

This chain uses TRBV2 with TRBJ1-1; tentatively, D is TRBD1 (6 bases). The V end was cut by 6 bases, the J end by 6 bases, with 23 bases between. Germline loops: CDR1 SNHLY, CDR2 FYNNEI. This CDR3 comprises 16 residues. DNA of the CDR3: TGTGCCAGCAGAGCCAAGGGGGGGCTGGGGTCTGCTGAAGCTTTCTTT. This codes for CASRAKGGLGSAEAFF.